Listed here are 5 T cell receptor beta chains from one sample, sequenced in a study of T cells after yellow fever vaccination. Each CDR3 protein is one row after TCRdb ran MiXCR on the 5' RACE reads. The repertoire has some 300,000 distinct CDR3 sequences, roughly 10% of them found once; the top ten carry less than 3.5%. This specimen was CD4+ T cells sorted from PBMCs, taken 45 days after the yellow fever booster vaccination. These receptors all come from a man aged 18 to 29 who received the YFV17D yellow fever vaccine.

This clonotype has a handful of counts. DNA for the CDR3: TGTGCCACCAGTACAGGGAACACTGAAGCTTTCTTT. Protein: CATSTGNTEAFF. The chain has TRBV15 and TRBJ1-1; TRBD1 is a possible D gene (5 bases). CDR3 length equals 12 residues. Trimming took off 6 bases at V and 1 base at J, with 6 bases between the two ends. Germline values: CDR1 LNHNV, CDR2 YYDKDF (reference sequence).

The rearrangement joins TRBV5-1 to TRBJ1-2, with 7 bases fitting TRBD1. The germline V gene encodes CDR1 SGHRS and CDR2 YFSETQ. The CDR3 runs 15 residues. After removal of 4 bases from V and 4 bases from J, the junction contained 10 bases not matched to a gene. CDR3 coding DNA: TGCGCCAGCAGCCCGGGACAGCCAGGAGGCTATGGCTACACCTTC. Amino acids: CASSPGQPGGYGYTF. Filled out from reference TRBV5-1 and TRBJ1-2, the complete variable domain reads KAGVTQTPRYLIKTRGQQVTLSCSPISGHRSVSWYQQTPGQGLQFLFEYFSETQRNKGNFPGRFSGRQFSNSRSEMNVSTLELGDSALYLCASSPGQPGGYGYTFGSGTRLTVV.

This clonotype was counted only a few times. The chain couples TRBV7-2 to TRBJ1-5; the D gene is possibly TRBD1 (5 bases). Germline CDR1 reads SGHTA; CDR2 reads FQGNSA. This CDR3 has 12 amino acids. The ends were cut back, 6 bases at V and 6 bases at J, with 9 bases in the middle. This chain's CDR3 is CASRVGAQPQHF. CDR3 coding DNA: TGTGCCAGCAGGGTCGGGGCTCAGCCCCAGCATTTT. The variable domain in full, with the rest retrieved from reference TRBV7-2 and TRBJ1-5, is GAGVSQSPSNKVTEKGKDVELRCDPISGHTALYWYRQSLGQGLEFLIYFQGNSAPDKSGLPSDRFSAERTGGSVSTLTIQRTQQEDSAVYLCASRVGAQPQHFGDGTRLSIL.

This clonotype was detected a few times. The chain carries TRBV5-1 and TRBJ1-1; 7 bases fit TRBD1. CDR3 length: 14 residues. V lost 0 bases and J lost 11; bases outside the gene matches: 10. Germline-derived CDR1 and CDR2 are SGHRS and YFSETQ. The CDR3 loop is CASSLDRGREAAFF. The CDR3 bases are TGCGCCAGCAGCTTGGACAGGGGACGGGAAGCGGCTTTCTTT.

The V and J genes are TRBV7-2 and TRBJ1-4; unclear D gene. Trimming removed 5 bases at V and 2 bases at J, with 15 bases between. This CDR3 spans 16 amino acids. Germline CDR1 reads SGHTA; CDR2 reads FQGNSA. This CDR3 is CASSPQAPLTNEKLFF. The CDR3 DNA is TGTGCCAGCAGCCCTCAGGCGCCTCTCACTAATGAAAAACTGTTTTTT.